This T cell receptor beta chain came from a study of blood T cell repertoires in COVID-19. The wider study: In each case, the material was cDNA or gDNA derived from T cells, B-cell-depleted T cells, or PBMCs.

The germline V gene has CDR1 SGHNT and CDR2 YYREEE (reference sequence). V was clipped by 4 bases and J by 0 bases, with 16 bases between them. The CDR3 covers 16 residues. In the authors' methods: Estimates of nucleated cell counts were drawn from the amplification of reference gene primers. The table came from immunoSEQ multiplex PCR; TCRdb's copy has only in-frame clones and leaves some out. V, J and clone size derive from that table, while D and trimming were established from the DNA sequence. The sample carries 100,000 or so clones, around 93% recorded once. The sample comprised peripheral blood. V gene TRBV5-4 combines with J gene TRBJ1-2; D is unresolved. The receptor was isolated from a man aged 50 or older with acute or convalescent COVID-19. CDR3 loop: CASSQTTASANYGYTF. The CDR3 DNA is TGTGCCAGCAGCCAAACGACTGCCTCGGCTAACTATGGCTACACCTTC.